This TCR beta chain was sequenced for a study of post-analysis software for immune sequencing data. Unique-molecular-identifier-tagged TCR beta cDNA libraries were used. TCRdb fed the PCR reads into MiXCR, producing one record per CDR3 protein. The sample lists some 690,000 distinct CDR3 sequences; 25% to 30% were seen once. As for this clonotype: Its antigen is as yet unknown.

Overall study results and limits: The five TRBV segments detected at higher frequency in patients than in controls included TRBV5-6, TRBV5-1 and TRBV20-1. When the samples were clustered directly with F measure, those that had been prepared in the same batch showed strong co-clustering.

CDR1 and CDR2 (germline): MNHEY, SMNVEV (reference sequence). The CDR3 is 18 residues long. V trimming: 5 bases; J trimming: 0 bases; junction bases outside the gene matches: 15. This chain links TRBV27 with TRBJ1-1; 7 bases fit TRBD1. Sequenced material: blood. This clonotype was sampled from a girl between 10 and 17 years old with multiple sclerosis. CDR3 in DNA: TGTGCCAGCAGTCCGCCGTGGGACAGCAACCCTATGAACACTGAAGCTTTCTTT. The encoded protein is CASSPPWDSNPMNTEAFF.